This is a list of T cell receptor beta chains from one sample in a study of T cell changes during pregnancy in multiple sclerosis. Sequencing used immunoSEQ multiplex PCR; TCRdb keeps in-frame clones, though not all of them. The sample holds about 20,000 clones, 89% seen once. Sequencing was performed on CD8+ T cells from peripheral blood mononuclear cells, taken in the second trimester of pregnancy. These receptors came from a female donor in good health, enrolled as a control in a pregnancy study. Both conserved end residues are part of each CDR3. A D gene is named only where the DNA matches it firmly. Size is stated for part of the rows, as once, few or many counts, or as a class when the clone is expanded.

V	size	D	J	CDR3	DNA
TRBV5-1	.	.	TRBJ2-7	CASSFRTDSYEQYF	TGCGCCAGCAGCTTCCGGACTGATTCCTACGAGCAGTACTTC
TRBV5-1	.	.	TRBJ2-7	CASSLATGKSYEQYF	TGCGCCAGCAGCTTGGCTACAGGCAAATCCTACGAGCAGTACTTC
TRBV7-6	.	TRBD1	TRBJ1-1	CASSTRQGARDTEAFF	TGTGCCAGCAGCACGCGACAGGGGGCGAGGGACACTGAAGCTTTCTTT
TRBV10-3	.	.	TRBJ2-7	CAISVHGQPYEQYF	TGTGCCATCAGCGTTCATGGACAGCCCTACGAGCAGTACTTC
TRBV15	.	TRBD1	TRBJ1-4	CATSIETGQGEKLFF	TGTGCCACCAGCATAGAGACAGGGCAAGGTGAAAAACTGTTTTTT
TRBV9	.	.	TRBJ2-7	CASSTEDWSEQYF	TGTGCCAGCAGCACGGAAGACTGGTCTGAGCAGTACTTC
TRBV11-1	once	.	TRBJ2-7	CASSSLGGAYEQYF	TGTGCCAGCAGCTCCCTGGGGGGGGCTTACGAGCAGTACTTC
TRBV2	.	TRBD2	TRBJ2-5	CASSMTSGHQETQYF	TGTGCCAGCAGCATGACTAGCGGGCACCAAGAGACCCAGTACTTC
TRBV6-1	few	TRBD1	TRBJ1-1	CASREGQGNTEAFF	TGTGCCAGCAGGGAAGGACAGGGGAACACTGAAGCTTTCTTT
TRBV5-4	.	.	TRBJ2-2	CASSLGDTGELFF	TGTGCCAGCAGCTTGGGCGATACCGGGGAGCTGTTTTTT
TRBV27	.	TRBD1	TRBJ2-7	CASRDRTYSYEQYF	TGTGCCAGCAGGGACAGGACCTACTCCTACGAGCAGTACTTC
TRBV30	.	.	TRBJ2-7	CAWKTGRYEQYF	TGTGCCTGGAAAACAGGGCGCTACGAGCAGTACTTC
TRBV5-1	.	.	TRBJ2-7	CASSFRGTWGEQYF	TGCGCCAGCAGCTTCCGCGGGACCTGGGGCGAGCAGTACTTC
TRBV5-8	.	.	TRBJ2-3	CASSTRGTDTQYF	TGTGCCAGCAGCACCCGCGGCACAGATACGCAGTATTTT
TRBV12-5	.	.	TRBJ1-2	CASGLGSGVGGYTF	TGTGCTAGTGGTTTGGGTTCAGGGGTGGGCGGCTACACCTTC
TRBV6-1	few	TRBD1	TRBJ1-5	CASSESWDRNQPQHF	TGTGCCAGCAGTGAATCCTGGGACAGAAATCAGCCCCAGCATTTT
TRBV19	once	TRBD1	TRBJ2-1	CASKAGTGDTDEQFF	TGTGCCAGTAAGGCAGGGACAGGGGATACGGATGAGCAGTTCTTC
TRBV5-1	.	.	TRBJ2-5	CASSLEGVIQETQYF	TGCGCCAGCAGCTTGGAAGGGGTGATCCAAGAGACCCAGTACTTC
TRBV7-8	.	TRBD1	TRBJ1-5	CASSFPGQGWIQPQHF	TGTGCCAGCAGCTTCCCCGGACAGGGGTGGATTCAGCCCCAGCATTTT
TRBV6-4	.	TRBD1	TRBJ2-7	CASSPTGTGVDEQYF	TGTGCCAGCAGTCCGACAGGGACAGGGGTCGACGAGCAGTACTTC
TRBV5-1	few	TRBD1	TRBJ2-1	CASSVTGGSNNEQFF	TGCGCCAGCAGCGTTACAGGGGGCAGCAACAATGAGCAGTTCTTC
TRBV7-8	medium-sized	TRBD1	TRBJ1-5	CASSSGTGLSNQPQHF	TGTGCCAGCAGCTCCGGGACAGGGCTATCGAATCAGCCCCAGCATTTT
TRBV5-6	.	.	TRBJ1-1	CASSLGPPGEAFF	TGTGCCAGCAGCTTGGGTCCCCCGGGTGAAGCTTTCTTT
TRBV7-9	few	.	TRBJ1-3	CASSLFSLGGNTIYF	TGTGCCAGCAGCTTATTCAGTCTCGGGGGAAACACCATATATTTT
TRBV19	.	TRBD1	TRBJ1-1	CASSQQGLGTEAFF	TGTGCCAGTAGTCAACAGGGGCTGGGCACTGAAGCTTTCTTT
TRBV27	.	.	TRBJ2-7	CASRETGYHEQYF	TGTGCCAGCAGGGAAACAGGGTATCACGAGCAGTACTTC
TRBV1	.	.	TRBJ1-4	CTSSQEAGERSKLFF	TGCACCAGCAGCCAAGAAGCAGGGGAAAGGTCAAAACTGTTTTTT
TRBV6-4	.	TRBD2	TRBJ2-3	CASSENGGGGDTQYF	TGTGCCAGCAGTGAAAACGGGGGGGGCGGAGATACGCAGTATTTT
TRBV7-8	.	TRBD2	TRBJ2-3	CASSSRLAGPHTDTQYF	TGTGCCAGCAGCTCCCGACTAGCGGGGCCCCACACAGATACGCAGTATTTT
TRBV18	.	.	TRBJ1-1	CASSPTGWTEAFF	TGTGCCAGCTCACCCACAGGGTGGACTGAAGCTTTCTTT
TRBV28	.	.	TRBJ1-3	CASSLSVNLGNTIYF	TGTGCCAGCAGTTTATCAGTCAACCTCGGGAACACCATATATTTT
TRBV15	.	TRBD2	TRBJ2-3	CATSRELAGGPDTQYF	TGTGCCACCAGCAGAGAGCTAGCGGGGGGGCCAGATACGCAGTATTTT
TRBV27	.	TRBD1	TRBJ1-1	CASSLQPGGNTEAFF	TGTGCCAGCAGTTTACAACCAGGGGGGAACACTGAAGCTTTCTTT
TRBV27	.	TRBD1	TRBJ2-7	CASTPGQGPYEQYF	TGTGCCAGCACGCCGGGACAGGGCCCCTACGAGCAGTACTTC
TRBV30	few	.	TRBJ2-7	CAWRDWGGGYEQYF	TGTGCCTGGAGAGATTGGGGGGGCGGATACGAGCAGTACTTC
TRBV5-6	.	TRBD1	TRBJ2-7	CASSLGQGGYEQYF	TGTGCCAGCAGCTTAGGACAGGGGGGCTACGAGCAGTACTTC
TRBV27	.	.	TRBJ2-1	CASSLSPLGGEQFF	TGTGCCAGCAGTTTATCCCCCTTGGGAGGTGAGCAGTTCTTC
TRBV2	.	.	TRBJ1-3	CASPEDSSGNTIYF	TGTGCCAGCCCCGAGGATAGCTCTGGAAACACCATATATTTT
TRBV6-4	.	TRBD2	TRBJ2-3	CASSGAGEPTDTQYF	TGTGCCAGCAGTGGGGCGGGGGAACCCACAGATACGCAGTATTTT
TRBV5-1	.	.	TRBJ1-2	CASSLDQGRPVCGYTF	TGCGCCAGCAGCTTGGATCAGGGGCGACCGGTATGCGGCTACACCTTC
TRBV7-9	once	.	TRBJ2-7	CASSSPLDSSYEQYF	TGTGCCAGCAGCTCCCCTTTGGACAGCTCCTACGAGCAGTACTTC
TRBV19	.	.	TRBJ1-2	CASTQWEAEIYGYTF	TGTGCCAGTACCCAATGGGAGGCAGAAATCTATGGCTACACCTTC
TRBV5-6	.	TRBD2	TRBJ2-2	CASSSLLAGGPGELFF	TGTGCCAGCAGCTCCCTGCTAGCGGGAGGCCCCGGGGAGCTGTTTTTT
TRBV10-3	.	.	TRBJ2-2	CAIRSQAHDTGELFF	TGTGCCATCCGGTCGCAGGCTCATGACACCGGGGAGCTGTTTTTT
TRBV27	.	.	TRBJ1-4	CASSPSPNREYHEKLFF	TGTGCCAGCAGTCCGAGCCCGAACAGGGAATACCATGAAAAACTGTTTTTT
TRBV4-2	once	TRBD2	TRBJ2-3	CASSASGTSGSDTQYF	TGTGCCAGCAGCGCATCCGGGACTAGCGGGAGTGATACGCAGTATTTT
TRBV9	.	.	TRBJ2-2	CASSANTGELFF	TGTGCCAGCAGCGCTAACACCGGGGAGCTGTTTTTT
TRBV19	.	TRBD2	TRBJ2-1	CASSTGGGYNEQFF	TGTGCCAGTAGTACGGGGGGAGGCTACAATGAGCAGTTCTTC
TRBV4-2	.	TRBD2	TRBJ2-7	CASSQAGGIEQYF	TGTGCCAGCAGCCAAGCGGGGGGAATCGAGCAGTACTTC
TRBV4-1	.	.	TRBJ2-7	CASSQDPDFTYEQYF	TGCGCCAGCAGCCAAGATCCAGACTTCACCTACGAGCAGTACTTC
TRBV10-3	few	TRBD2	TRBJ2-7	CAISEAGTSAYEQYF	TGTGCCATCAGCGAAGCCGGGACTAGCGCGTACGAGCAGTACTTC
TRBV4-1	once	TRBD1	TRBJ1-2	CASSPKRQGYGYTF	TGCGCCAGCAGCCCAAAACGACAGGGCTATGGCTACACCTTC
TRBV6-5	.	.	TRBJ1-5	CASIALAQDQPQHF	TGTGCCAGCATCGCCCTTGCGCAGGATCAGCCCCAGCATTTT
TRBV21-1	once	.	TRBJ2-7	CASSPRDSSYEQYF	TGTGCCAGCAGCCCCCGGGACAGCTCCTACGAGCAGTACTTC
TRBV7-9	.	TRBD2	TRBJ2-3	CASSLVAGVRGTQYF	TGTGCCAGCAGCTTAGTGGCGGGGGTAAGGGGTACGCAGTATTTT
TRBV27	.	TRBD1	TRBJ1-2	CASSRDRAGGYTF	TGTGCCAGCAGCAGGGACAGGGCGGGCGGCTACACCTTC
TRBV7-9	.	TRBD1	TRBJ2-3	CASSFRDRVSDTQYF	TGTGCCAGCAGCTTCCGGGACAGGGTGTCAGATACGCAGTATTTT
TRBV6-4	.	TRBD2	TRBJ2-5	CASPPGGSQETQYF	TGTGCCAGCCCCCCCGGGGGGTCTCAAGAGACCCAGTACTTC
TRBV7-2	.	.	TRBJ2-3	CASSLVGGTRGWGTDTQYF	TGTGCCAGCAGCTTAGTAGGAGGGACGAGGGGATGGGGCACAGATACGCAGTATTTT
TRBV2	.	TRBD1	TRBJ1-6	CASSTGQGNSPLHF	TGTGCCAGCAGTACCGGACAGGGCAATTCACCCCTCCACTTT